This T cell receptor (beta chain) was recovered during a study of blood T cells in healthy people across ages. Study results and limitations: Relative to aged donors, long-lived donors carried more naive CD4+ cells and displayed higher diversity. Per million T cells, the diversity of TCR beta decreased roughly linearly as age advanced.

This clonotype has a handful of counts. Its antigen remains unknown. Trimming took 3 bases from V and 8 from J; bases not matched to a gene: 4. This CDR3 region has 14 residues. Donors gave 8 to 10 milliliters of peripheral blood apiece. The use of a sample-barcoded 5' primer and a J-beta primer mix characterized a second PCR of about 6 to 11 cycles. TCRdb fed the 5' RACE reads into MiXCR, producing one record per CDR3 protein. This table holds 790,000 or so distinct CDR3 sequences, 46% found once. This sequence joins TRBV12-3 or TRBV12-4 and TRBJ2-1; TRBD2 matches 10 bases. The sequence was obtained from a man older than 75 in good health. The sequencing input was blood. The CDR3 DNA reads as TGTGCCAGCAGTTTCCTAGCGGGAGTTGATGAGCAGTTCTTC. This encodes CASSFLAGVDEQFF.